Each of the 15 T cell receptor beta chains below was sequenced from the same sample in a study of shared clonotypes between healthy human individuals. Sequencing was performed with immunoSEQ multiplex PCR; in TCRdb, only in-frame clones are kept and a portion is missing. Of millions of clones listed, approximately 94% were seen once; the top ten hold around 0.15%. The specimen was naive CD4+ T cells sorted from blood. The subset here: CD45RA+ positively selected. The receptor source for this set is a young man in good health.

The chain is built from TRBV7-2 and TRBJ1-2, with 8 bases matching TRBD1. Per the germline V gene, CDR1 is SGHTA and CDR2 is FQGNSA. This CDR3 is 13 amino acids long. V lost 5 bases, J lost 7 bases, and 6 bases stayed unmatched. This CDR3 reads CASSQDRVAGYTF. In DNA, the CDR3 is TGTGCCAGCAGCCAGGACAGGGTGGCTGGCTACACCTTC. The whole variable domain, remainder taken from reference TRBV7-2 and TRBJ1-2, is GAGVSQSPSNKVTEKGKDVELRCDPISGHTALYWYRQSLGQGLEFLIYFQGNSAPDKSGLPSDRFSAERTGGSVSTLTIQRTQQEDSAVYLCASSQDRVAGYTFGSGTRLTVV.

This chain joins TRBV19 and TRBJ1-6, with TRBD1 matching over 7 bases. The V and J ends lost 5 bases and 8 bases, in that order; junction bases with no gene match: 6. CDR1 and CDR2 (germline): LNHDA, SQIVND (reference sequence). The CDR3 consists of 14 residues. The CDR3 reads CASSLTGNYSPLHF. For the CDR3, the DNA is TGTGCCAGTAGTTTGACAGGGAACTATTCACCCCTCCACTTT.

The CDR3 here is CASSGLSGRAYNEQFF. Here the CDR3 DNA reads TGTGCCAGCAGTGGCCTTAGCGGGAGGGCCTACAATGAGCAGTTCTTC. The gene calls are TRBV6-1 and TRBJ2-1, with 11 bases aligning to TRBD2. Looked up from germline, CDR1 is MNHNS and CDR2 is SASEGT. The CDR3 covers 16 residues. J lost 2 bases, V lost 4 bases, and 4 bases had no gene match.

A remark on this clone: This sample includes further DNA sequences coding for the same CDR3. The J gene is TRBJ1-1, the V gene TRBV5-4; D may be TRBD1 (5 bases). The CDR3 is 13 residues long. Trimming took off 2 bases at V and 4 bases at J, with 9 bases between the two ends. CDR1 and CDR2 from the germline V gene are SGHNT and YYREEE (reference sequence). The CDR3 reads CASSFVGGTEAFF. The CDR3 nucleotides read TGTGCCAGCAGCTTCGTGGGGGGCACTGAAGCTTTCTTT.

The rearrangement links TRBV5-1 to TRBJ1-3, with D tentatively TRBD1 (6 bases). The CDR3 extends over 15 amino acids. Germline loops: CDR1 SGHRS, CDR2 YFSETQ. V was trimmed by 4 bases and J by 4 bases, leaving 15 bases between them. The CDR3: CASSPPRGEGNTIYF. The DNA of the CDR3 is TGCGCCAGCAGCCCCCCGAGGGGGGAAGGAAACACCATATATTTT. The whole variable domain, remainder taken from reference TRBV5-1 and TRBJ1-3, is KAGVTQTPRYLIKTRGQQVTLSCSPISGHRSVSWYQQTPGQGLQFLFEYFSETQRNKGNFPGRFSGRQFSNSRSEMNVSTLELGDSALYLCASSPPRGEGNTIYFGEGSWLTVV.

V is TRBV19 and J is TRBJ1-2, with a tentative D call TRBD1 (5 bases). The CDR3 has 12 amino acids. V was cut by 4 bases and J by 5 bases, with 8 bases left in between. Germline CDR1 is LNHDA and CDR2 is SQIVND (reference sequence). The CDR3 DNA is TGTGCCAGTAGTAGGACAAAGTATGGCTACACCTTC. Amino acid sequence: CASSRTKYGYTF.

Concerning this clone: At the DNA level, this CDR3 is encoded by other sequences in the same sample as well. The chain couples TRBV18 to TRBJ1-1, with 9 positions matching TRBD1. With 3 bases clipped from V and 4 bases from J, the junction kept 0 bases outside the gene matches. This CDR3 contains 13 residues. Germline lookup yields CDR1 KGHSH and CDR2 LQKENI. The CDR3: CASSPDRGTEAFF. CDR3 nucleotides: TGTGCCAGCTCACCGGACAGGGGCACTGAAGCTTTCTTT. Drawing the rest from reference TRBV18 and TRBJ1-1, the complete variable domain is NAGVMQNPRHLVRRRGQEARLRCSPMKGHSHVYWYRQLPEEGLKFMVYLQKENIIDESGMPKERFSAEFPKEGPSILRIQQVVRGDSAAYFCASSPDRGTEAFFGQGTRLTVV.

Comment on this clone: This sample also contains other DNA sequences that code for the same CDR3. The chain couples TRBV10-1 to TRBJ2-7; no definite D call. Trimming cost V 6 bases and J 3 bases, with 9 bases left between them. The CDR3 runs 12 residues. From germline, CDR1 is WNHNN and CDR2 SYGVQD (reference sequence). This CDR3 reads CASSGSSYEQYF. CDR3 sequence (DNA): TGCGCCAGCAGCGGGTCAAGCTACGAGCAGTACTTC.

In regard to this clone: Other DNA sequences of this sample code for an identical CDR3. The chain has TRBV10-3 and TRBJ2-3; D gene uncertain. Trimming removed 2 bases from V and 3 bases from J, with 9 bases in between. CDR3 length: 14 residues. From germline, CDR1 is ENHRY and CDR2 SYGVKD. The CDR3 sequence: CAISEDRVTDTQYF. The CDR3 DNA reads as TGTGCCATCAGTGAGGATCGGGTTACAGATACGCAGTATTTT.

The rearrangement links TRBV10-3 to TRBJ2-1, with a tentative D call TRBD2 (7 bases). V lost 4 bases, J lost 7 bases, and 17 bases lay in between. Germline loops: CDR1 ENHRY, CDR2 SYGVKD. The CDR3 has 15 amino acids. The CDR3: CAISVGGGLGNEQFF. In DNA, the CDR3 is TGTGCCATCAGTGTTGGCGGGGGCCTAGGGAATGAGCAGTTCTTC.

This clone was seen only a few times. This sequence joins TRBV4-1 and TRBJ1-1; D is uncertain. V was cut by 1 base and J by 11 bases, with 17 bases left in between. The germline V gene has CDR1 MGHRA and CDR2 YSYEKL. This CDR3 contains 14 residues. This chain's CDR3 is CASSQAWRAAEAFF. CDR3 sequence (DNA): TGCGCCAGCAGCCAAGCTTGGAGGGCGGCCGAGGCTTTCTTT.

V is TRBV7-9 and J is TRBJ2-3; D unresolved. Germline values: CDR1 SEHNR, CDR2 FQNEAQ (reference sequence). Trimming pared 6 bases from V and 4 bases from J, leaving 20 bases between. The CDR3 is made up of 16 amino acids. CDR3 sequence reads: CASSFDGVLGADTQYF. The CDR3 DNA reads as TGTGCCAGCAGTTTTGATGGGGTACTGGGCGCAGATACGCAGTATTTT.

The chain links TRBV6-1 to TRBJ1-5; D is possibly TRBD1 (6 bases). V lost 3 bases to trimming and J lost 8 bases, with 17 bases between them. Germline assignment: CDR1 MNHNS and CDR2 SASEGT. The CDR3 contains 15 residues. The CDR3 sequence is CASSEGGLGFKPQHF. The CDR3 coding sequence is TGTGCCAGCAGTGAGGGGGGGCTCGGCTTTAAGCCCCAGCATTTT.

This chain uses TRBV7-8 with TRBJ1-4, with 9 bases fitting TRBD1. This CDR3 spans 15 amino acids. V lost 5 bases, J lost 7 bases, and 8 bases stayed unmatched. The V gene's germline CDR1 is SGHVS and CDR2 FQNEAQ. CDR3 bases: TGTGCCAGCAGCCCTCGGGGACAGGGAAGTGAAAAACTGTTTTTT. Translated: CASSPRGQGSEKLFF.

The chain recombines TRBV5-1 with TRBJ2-7, with TRBD2 matching over 8 bases. Germline V gene data show CDR1 as SGHRS and CDR2 as YFSETQ. Losses at the gene ends were 5 bases for V and 7 bases for J; bases not matched to a gene: 8. The CDR3 is 13 residues long. Written as DNA, the CDR3 is TGCGCCAGCAGACGTAGCGGGGTGGAGGAGCAGTACTTC. Its translation is CASRRSGVEEQYF.